One T cell receptor (beta chain) is described in this entry. Its antigen is currently not known. The input lacks base qualities; no much larger clone sits a single base away. The junction shows trimming of 2 bases on V and 4 bases on J, and the gene matches do not reach 12 bases of it. Based on the germline V gene, the CDR1 and CDR2 sequences are MNHNS and SASEGT. The CDR3 numbers 20 residues from cysteine through phenylalanine. Only CDR3 DNA is held: 60 bases, read in frame from base 1. Healthy HIV-negative adults with no recently reported acute infections or vaccinations were included as donors. All donors were Caucasian adults living in Nashville, Tennessee, USA. CD4+ T cells were enriched through magnetic negative selection, after which naive cells were positively selected on CD45RA and the remaining negative fraction served as the memory subset. Blood was obtained by leukapheresis, after which PBMCs were separated by Ficoll-Histopaque density gradient centrifugation and cryopreserved in liquid nitrogen vapor phase. Analytical flow cytometry was used to check the purity and quantity of each magnetically sorted T cell population. From each sorted fraction, genomic DNA was isolated and quantified by UV absorbance on a Nanodrop 2000c.

The sample belongs to a study of shared clonotypes between healthy human individuals (dated by TCRdb to 2019 to 2021). For context, the study as a whole: A couple of women and a few men aged 18 to 49 years were included in the cohort. To increase sequencing depth and limit assay-specific biases, TCR repertoire library preparation and sequencing were carried out by different laboratories using diverse techniques. Leukapheresis yielded between about 0.85 and 10 billion PBMCs per donor. For each donor, CD4 naive and CD4 memory were each run on three plates, CD8 naive on two plates, and CD8 memory on one plate. The study deeply sequenced blood TCR repertoires of several healthy adults to estimate repertoire size and the extent of clonotype sharing between individuals. The research as a whole found: Sampling was restricted to blood, and TCR repertoires in tissue are likely to differ from TCR repertoires in blood. Higher generation probabilities were observed for clonotypes shared by all four sorted-subset donors than for non-shared clonotypes. When four donors were compared, the shared fraction of clonotypes was roughly 5% for naive CD4, 3.5% to 4% for naive CD8, more than 2% for memory CD4, and 0.35% to 0.4% for memory CD8. Based on pairwise subsampling, the degree of clonotype sharing among donors was expected to be affected by sequencing depth. The genetic and exposure-history diversity represented was limited by the small number of donors. Rarefaction of sorted-subset datasets indicated incomplete sequencing despite the large sequencing depth. Naive subsets generally had larger estimated clonotype richness than memory subsets.

Using the deep immunoSEQ assay, TCR CDR3 regions were amplified from genomic DNA by multiplex PCR. Genomic DNA extracted from each cell subset was distributed evenly over all wells of several immunoSEQ 96-well plates, and each plate served as one replicate. For sorted subsets, approximately 0.2 ug of genomic DNA, equivalent to 25,000 to 35,000 T cell genomes, went into each replicate PCR. Purified libraries were measured with a Qubit 3.0 fluorometer, size-checked on a Bioanalyzer 2100, and measured again with the KAPA Library Quantification kit. Each immunoSEQ 96-well plate was sequenced on its own single-read 150-cycle Illumina NextSeq 550 flow cell. The paper's data handling went like this. The immunoSEQ output contained only junctional sequences without quality scores, so filtering could not match that applied to full-length reads. To assign V/J genes and CDR3, sequences were annotated against IMGT germline references using PyIR, a Python wrapper for IgBLAST v1.9. Reads were filtered out if the reads had weak V/J assignments (E-value above 1e-6), no CDR3, stop codons, out-of-frame junctions, or ambiguous translated residues. V3J clonotypes were defined as sequences sharing an identical inferred V gene, J gene, and CDR3 amino acid sequence. Percentage overlap between repertoires was calculated by dividing the number of shared unique clonotypes by the size of the smaller repertoire. RTK rarefaction, the Chao1 estimator, and Recon v2.1 estimates of unobserved clonotypes were used to assess repertoire richness. Generation probabilities for all TCRbeta clonotypes obtained by the gDNA method from a handful of donors were computed using OLGA. This immuneACCESS table, as held by TCRdb, lists in-frame sequences with V and J called but not all clones. Of the missing ones, under half trace to an unresolved V gene in checked studies; the others have no known cause. V, J and clone size were drawn from that table, and D and trimming were deduced from the DNA. This sample comprises under 2,500,000 clones, 90% to 96% of them detected only once. The biggest ten clones account for over 0.1% of the sample.

The sequenced sample consisted of naive CD4+ T cells sorted from blood. Read against the paper, the sample's cell subset or site label means: CD45RA+ positively selected. Recombination joined TRBV6-1 with TRBJ2-1; 15 junctional bases match TRBD2. The TCR originated in a man between 18 and 35 years old in good health. The DNA is as follows: TGTGCCAGCAGTGAACTCATTGGACTAGCGGGAGGGCCGGGATACAATGAGCAGTTCTTC. Its protein product is CASSELIGLAGGPGYNEQFF.